These T cell receptor beta chains were read from a single sample in a study of blood T cell repertoires in COVID-19. TCRdb keeps only in-frame clones here, not all; method: immunoSEQ multiplex PCR. Seen here are 130,000 to 150,000 clones, more than 60% observed once, and the top ten hold about 2%. Sequenced: peripheral blood. The receptor source for this set is a woman aged 60 to 75 with acute or convalescent COVID-19. CDR3s leave out the opening cysteine and the closing phenylalanine or tryptophan. Clone sizes are given selectively: once, few, many, or a class where the clone is expanded.

J	size	V	length	CDR3
TRBJ2-1	.	TRBV11-2	17	ASSYNSGLAGDSYNEQF
TRBJ2-2	.	TRBV11-2	14	ASSQQAFRYTGELF
TRBJ1-3	.	TRBV9	11	ASNPGVGNTIY
TRBJ1-1	.	TRBV6-5	13	ASIAGYLTELEAF
TRBJ2-7	.	TRBV30	12	AWSGGSHSYEQY
TRBJ1-2	.	TRBV2	12	ASSDDRDLYGYT
TRBJ2-7	.	TRBV4-1	11	ASSQDTVYEQY
TRBJ2-7	.	TRBV19	16	ASSIPQSDREGSYEQY
TRBJ1-3	few	TRBV2	11	ASSAGDGNTIY
TRBJ1-3	.	TRBV30	9	AFTGGNTIY
TRBJ1-1	.	TRBV27	11	ASSFRRNTEAF
TRBJ2-7	.	TRBV28	11	ASSLWGLAGQY
TRBJ2-2	few	TRBV5-1	14	ASSLSGNLGTGELF
TRBJ1-1	.	TRBV30	12	AWSVAGENTEAF
TRBJ2-1	.	TRBV24-1	14	ATSDLTSPQGDEQF
TRBJ1-5	.	TRBV27	13	ASKSDRMQGQPQH
TRBJ2-6	few	TRBV5-1	13	ASSFEFSGANVLT
TRBJ1-2	.	TRBV6-1	12	ASSEPSGGYGYT
TRBJ2-3	once	TRBV7-8	18	ASSPSLGLAGELRSDTQY
TRBJ2-5	.	TRBV19	13	ASSFRAQGGETQY
TRBJ2-3	once	TRBV10-1	12	ASSDTSGGDTQY
TRBJ2-3	.	TRBV19	13	ASSVVAGATDTQY
TRBJ2-1	.	TRBV11-3	13	ASSLEGQGYNEQF
TRBJ2-2	.	TRBV5-4	13	ASSSSGRATGELF